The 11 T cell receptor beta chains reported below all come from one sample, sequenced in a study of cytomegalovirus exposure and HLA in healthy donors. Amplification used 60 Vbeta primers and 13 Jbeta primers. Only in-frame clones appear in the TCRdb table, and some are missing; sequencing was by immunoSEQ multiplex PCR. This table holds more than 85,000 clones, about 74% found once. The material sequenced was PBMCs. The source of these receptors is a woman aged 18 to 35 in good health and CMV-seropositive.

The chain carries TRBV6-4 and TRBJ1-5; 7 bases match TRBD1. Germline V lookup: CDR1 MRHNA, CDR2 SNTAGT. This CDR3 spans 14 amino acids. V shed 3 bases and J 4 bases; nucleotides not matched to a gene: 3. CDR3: CASSEGTENQPQHF. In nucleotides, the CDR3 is TGTGCCAGCAGTGAAGGGACAGAAAATCAGCCCCAGCATTTT.

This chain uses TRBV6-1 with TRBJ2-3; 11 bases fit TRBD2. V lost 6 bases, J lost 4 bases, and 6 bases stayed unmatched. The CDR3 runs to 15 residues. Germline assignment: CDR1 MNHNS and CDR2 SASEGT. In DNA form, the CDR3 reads TGTGCCAGCAGAGAGACTAGCGGGAACGCAGATACGCAGTATTTT. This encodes CASRETSGNADTQYF.

The CDR3, as DNA: TGTGCCTGGAGTGTACAGGGGGATTACTATGGCTACACCTTC. It encodes CAWSVQGDYYGYTF. This chain uses TRBV30 with TRBJ1-2; 8 bases map to TRBD1. The CDR3 has 14 amino acids. Germline values: CDR1 GTSNPN, CDR2 SVGIG (reference sequence). J was trimmed by 3 bases and V by 0 bases; bases with no gene match: 3.

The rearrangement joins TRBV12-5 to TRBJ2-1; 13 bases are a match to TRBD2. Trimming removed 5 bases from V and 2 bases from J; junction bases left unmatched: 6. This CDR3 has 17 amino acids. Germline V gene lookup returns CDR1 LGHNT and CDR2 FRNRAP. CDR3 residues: CASGNGTSGIPYNEQFF. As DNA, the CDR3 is TGTGCTAGTGGTAACGGGACTAGCGGGATTCCCTACAATGAGCAGTTCTTC.

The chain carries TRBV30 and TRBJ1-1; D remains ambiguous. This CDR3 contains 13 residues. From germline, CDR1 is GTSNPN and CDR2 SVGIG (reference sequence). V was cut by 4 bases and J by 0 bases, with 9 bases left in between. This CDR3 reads CAWIPPLNTEAFF. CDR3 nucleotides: TGTGCCTGGATCCCTCCCTTGAACACTGAAGCTTTCTTT.

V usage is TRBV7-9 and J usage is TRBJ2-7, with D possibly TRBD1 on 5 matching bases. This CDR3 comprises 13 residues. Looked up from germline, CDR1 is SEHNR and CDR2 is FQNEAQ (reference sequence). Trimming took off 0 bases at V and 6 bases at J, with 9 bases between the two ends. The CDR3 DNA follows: TGTGCCAGCAGCTTAGCAAGAACAGGCGAGCAGTACTTC. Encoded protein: CASSLARTGEQYF.

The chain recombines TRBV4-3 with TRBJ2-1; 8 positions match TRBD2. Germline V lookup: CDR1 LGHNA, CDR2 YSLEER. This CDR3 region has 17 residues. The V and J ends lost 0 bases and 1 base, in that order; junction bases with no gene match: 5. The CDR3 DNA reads TGCGCCAGCAGCCAAGATGGGGCTAGCGGGTCCTACAATGAGCAGTTCTTC. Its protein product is CASSQDGASGSYNEQFF.

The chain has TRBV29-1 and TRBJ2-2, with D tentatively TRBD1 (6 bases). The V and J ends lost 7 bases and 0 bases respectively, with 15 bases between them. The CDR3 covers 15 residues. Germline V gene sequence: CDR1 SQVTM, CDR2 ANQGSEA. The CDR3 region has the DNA TGCAGCGGTGCCTCCGGGACATCGAACACCGGGGAGCTGTTTTTT. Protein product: CSGASGTSNTGELFF.

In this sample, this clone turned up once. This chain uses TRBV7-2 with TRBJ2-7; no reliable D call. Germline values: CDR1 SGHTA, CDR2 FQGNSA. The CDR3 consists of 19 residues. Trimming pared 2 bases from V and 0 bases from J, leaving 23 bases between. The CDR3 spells CASSLWSGTSPLSSYEQYF. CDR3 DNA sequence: TGTGCCAGCAGCTTATGGTCTGGCACCTCCCCCCTCAGCTCCTACGAGCAGTACTTC.

CDR3 protein: CASSLSRLNTEAFF. CDR3 in DNA: TGTGCCAGCAGCTTATCACGGTTGAACACTGAAGCTTTCTTT. V usage is TRBV7-9 and J usage is TRBJ1-1, with D hard to call. The V and J ends lost 2 bases and 0 bases respectively, with 7 bases between them. Germline CDR1 SEHNR, CDR2 FQNEAQ (reference sequence). The CDR3 extends over 14 amino acids.

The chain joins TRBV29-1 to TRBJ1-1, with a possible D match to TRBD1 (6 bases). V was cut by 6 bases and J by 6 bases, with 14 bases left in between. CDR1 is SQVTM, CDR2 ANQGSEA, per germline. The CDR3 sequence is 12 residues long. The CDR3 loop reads CSVKQGLAEAFF. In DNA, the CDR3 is TGCAGCGTCAAACAGGGTTTGGCTGAAGCTTTCTTT.